Sequencing of this TCR beta chain was carried out in a study of blood T cell repertoires in COVID-19. Overall study: Collection of acute and convalescent COVID-19 samples took place in the United States, Italy and Spain. Sample material is recorded as cDNA or gDNA derived from T cells, B-cell-depleted T cells, or PBMCs.

In the original processing: Amplified reference gene primers provided the basis for estimating nucleated cell counts. Sequencing was performed with immunoSEQ multiplex PCR; in TCRdb, only in-frame clones are kept and a portion is missing. That table furnishes V, J and clone size, whereas the DNA furnished D and trimming. The sample shows around 87,000 clones, approximately 77% of them seen only once. This clone was counted between two and nine times. The sequenced material came from peripheral blood. This receptor was obtained from a woman older than 75 with acute or convalescent COVID-19.

In nucleotides, the CDR3 is TGTGCCAGCAGTTACTCGCGGGGAAAGAGTTCCTATAATTCACCCCTCCACTTT. This codes for CASSYSRGKSSYNSPLHF. V gene TRBV6-2 or TRBV6-3 combines with J gene TRBJ1-6, with D unclear. The germline V gene encodes CDR1 MNHEY and CDR2 SVGEGT. The ends were cut back, 0 bases at V and 1 base at J, with 13 bases in the middle. The CDR3 contains 18 residues.